The sequence of this T cell receptor (beta chain) was determined in a study of shared clonotypes between healthy human individuals. General study findings and limits: Estimated richness values were generally larger in naive subsets than in memory subsets.

CD45RO+ cells joined CCR7-negative CD45RA+ TemRA cells to form CD8 memory. The germline V gene encodes CDR1 LNHNV and CDR2 YYDKDF (reference sequence). This CDR3 comprises 14 residues. Losses at the gene ends were 8 bases for V and 4 bases for J; bases not matched to a gene: 7. Concerning this clone: Its target is unknown.

In the authors' methods: ImmunoSEQ output lacked quality scores and full-length reads, limiting matched filtering. TCRdb keeps only in-frame clones here, not all; method: immunoSEQ multiplex PCR. D and trimming were read from the DNA, whereas the V and J calls and clone size are those reported in that table. The sample records approximately 640,000 clones, less than 95% being singletons. The chain has TRBV15 and TRBJ2-7; 11 nucleotides match TRBD1. The clonotype comes from a man aged 18 to 29 in good health. Some clones in this sample may be carry-over from other donors' samples. Sequencing input: memory CD8+ T cells from PBMCs. Subset in this sample: CD45RO+ cells pooled with CCR7-negative TemRA cells. DNA of the CDR3: TGTGCCACCTCCCCCGGGACAGGGGGGTACGAGCAGTACTTC. Its translation: CATSPGTGGYEQYF.